Sequencing of this T cell receptor beta chain was carried out in a study of neoadjuvant anti-PD-1 for oral cavity cancer. At the level of the study: Around day 43, patients without progression received a fourth nivolumab dose before surgery. Overall study results and limits: Non-responders to neoadjuvant nivolumab had significantly more clonal PBMC T cells than responders.

Points on this clone: Its antigen remains unknown.

Germline CDR1 SGHTA, CDR2 FQGNSA. This CDR3 has 14 amino acids. V was clipped by 5 bases and J by 5 bases, with 15 bases between them. Using immunoSEQ multiplex PCR, the repertoire was profiled, and TCRdb retains in-frame clones only, with some absent. The sample yields several thousand clones, more than 65% seen once. Blood cells were analyzed directly, without culture or expansion. The rearrangement joins TRBV7-2 to TRBJ2-5, with D perhaps given as TRBD1 or TRBD2 (5 bases each). The source of this sequence is a person between 35 and 79 years old with oral cavity squamous cell carcinoma. The sample was PBMCs, taken before nivolumab (anti-PD-1) treatment. CDR3 residues: CASSRQGTGETQYF. In DNA form, the CDR3 reads TGTGCCAGCAGCCGTCAGGGAACGGGGGAGACCCAGTACTTC.